The 19 T cell receptor beta chains reported below all come from one sample, sequenced in a study of T cell responses to AZD1222 COVID-19 vaccine. Sequencing used immunoSEQ multiplex PCR; TCRdb keeps in-frame clones, though not all of them. The table lists approximately 84,000 clones, about four fifths of them singletons. The sequencing here drew on peripheral blood, taken 28 days after the second AZD1222 dose. These receptors came from an adult who received the AZD1222 COVID-19 vaccine.

The chain links TRBV3-1 (or the pseudogene TRBV3-2) to TRBJ2-7, with D uncertain. The V end lost 5 bases, the J end lost 2 bases, and 13 bases lay between the germline ends. CDR3 length: 14 residues. The germline V gene has CDR1 LGHDT and CDR2 YNNKEL (reference sequence). The CDR3 DNA is TGTGCCAGCAGCGCAACCTCAAGGGCCTACGAGCAGTACTTC. As protein: CASSATSRAYEQYF.

This chain links TRBV18 with TRBJ2-2; possibly TRBD1 or TRBD2 for D (6 bases each). The germline V and J ends were trimmed by 1 base and 1 base, with 13 bases remaining between them. The CDR3 is made up of 17 amino acids. Germline values: CDR1 KGHSH, CDR2 LQKENI. CDR3: CASSPRLEGQNTGELFF. The CDR3 region has the DNA TGTGCCAGCTCACCACGGCTGGAGGGACAGAACACCGGGGAGCTGTTTTTT.

This sequence joins TRBV5-1 and TRBJ2-6; the D call may be TRBD1 or TRBD2 (5 bases each). V gave up 4 bases and J gave up 3 bases, with 23 bases separating them. The CDR3 has 19 amino acids. Germline V CDR1 and CDR2: SGHRS, YFSETQ. CDR3 protein: CASSPEGFTGRRGANVLTF. CDR3 coding DNA: TGCGCCAGCAGCCCTGAGGGATTCACAGGTCGGCGTGGGGCCAACGTCCTGACTTTC.

This chain links TRBV5-4 with TRBJ2-1; 10 bases are a match to TRBD1. Germline CDR1 SGHNT, CDR2 YYREEE (reference sequence). The V gene end was trimmed by 9 bases and the J gene end by 2 bases; junction bases not matched to a gene: 8. This CDR3 has 15 amino acids. The CDR3 DNA is TGTGCCATGGACAGGGGGGGAGCCACCTACAATGAGCAGTTCTTC. It is translated as CAMDRGGATYNEQFF.

V is TRBV9 and J is TRBJ1-6, with TRBD1 matching 8 bases. The CDR3 runs 16 residues. Trimming at V came to 3 bases and at J to 5 bases, leaving 7 bases not matched to a gene. CDR1 and CDR2 from the germline V gene are SGDLS and YYNGEE. The CDR3: CASSDSRTGNNSPLHF. CDR3 sequence (DNA): TGTGCCAGCAGCGACTCCAGGACAGGGAATAATTCACCCCTCCACTTT.

This chain uses TRBV10-3 with TRBJ2-1; 11 nucleotides align to TRBD2. This CDR3 is built from 16 residues. The germline V gene has CDR1 ENHRY and CDR2 SYGVKD. V lost 6 bases to trimming and J lost 5 bases; unmatched junction nucleotides: 9. The CDR3 DNA follows: TGTGCCATCAGCCTTACCGGGACTAGCGGACACAATGAGCAGTTCTTC. Residues: CAISLTGTSGHNEQFF.

The J gene is TRBJ2-3, the V gene TRBV19, with D hard to call. The CDR3 is made up of 14 amino acids. With 6 bases removed from V and 1 base from J, the gap between germline ends came to 11 bases. Germline CDR1 is LNHDA and CDR2 is SQIVND (reference sequence). The CDR3 nucleotides are TGTGCCAGTAGCCCCGAGGTCCGCACAGATACGCAGTATTTT. It specifies CASSPEVRTDTQYF.

This clone was seen once. The chain is built from TRBV7-6 and TRBJ1-1; D may be TRBD1 (6 bases). This CDR3 is 13 amino acids long. The ends were cut back, 5 bases at V and 6 bases at J, with 13 bases in the middle. CDR1 is SGHVS and CDR2 is FNYEAQ in the germline V gene. The CDR3 DNA reads TGTGCCAGCAGCGCCTCGGAGGGGGCTGAAGCTTTCTTT. It codes for CASSASEGAEAFF.

V gene TRBV2 combines with J gene TRBJ1-5, with a tentative D call TRBD1 (6 bases). This CDR3 region has 13 residues. The V gene's germline CDR1 is SNHLY and CDR2 FYNNEI. Trimming took off 7 bases at V and 5 bases at J, with 12 bases between the two ends. In DNA, the CDR3 is TGTGCCAGCAAACCGACAGGCTATCAGCCCCAGCATTTT. The encoded protein is CASKPTGYQPQHF.

V usage is TRBV19 and J usage is TRBJ2-2; D unresolved. The CDR3 has 14 residues. Germline CDR1 is LNHDA and CDR2 is SQIVND (reference sequence). Trimming took off 7 bases at V and 2 bases at J, with 11 bases between the two ends. CDR3 amino acids: CASTTDPNTGELFF. Here the CDR3 DNA reads TGTGCCAGTACTACGGACCCAAACACCGGGGAGCTGTTTTTT. The full variable domain, its missing parts supplied by reference TRBV19 and TRBJ2-2, is DGGITQSPKYLFRKEGQNVTLSCEQNLNHDAMYWYRQDPGQGLRLIYYSQIVNDFQKGDIAEGYSVSREKKESFPLTVTSAQKNPTAFYLCASTTDPNTGELFFGEGSRLTVL.

CDR3 sequence (DNA): TGTGCCAGCACCCTCGGACTAGCAGATACGCAGTATTTT. This gives the protein CASTLGLADTQYF. This chain connects TRBV28 to TRBJ2-3, with TRBD2 matching over 7 bases. V lost 7 bases, J lost 4 bases, and 5 bases stayed unmatched. The CDR3 has 13 residues. Germline CDR1 and CDR2: MDHEN and SYDVKM.

The V and J genes are TRBV28 and TRBJ1-5; 7 bases map to TRBD1. Per germline, CDR1 MDHEN and CDR2 SYDVKM. Germline trimming cut 6 bases from V and 3 bases from J; bases unmatched to any gene: 8. The CDR3 sequence is 15 residues long. DNA for the CDR3: TGTGCCAGCAGGGGGCCAGGGGGTTCCAATCAGCCCCAGCATTTT. This encodes CASRGPGGSNQPQHF.

This clone was counted between two and nine times. The rearrangement links TRBV23-1 to TRBJ1-4; 7 bases align to TRBD1. TRBV23-1 is classed as an ORF, of uncertain function. This CDR3 has 17 amino acids. With 0 bases clipped from V and 8 bases from J, the junction kept 12 bases outside the gene matches. The CDR3 sequence is CASSQSRTGSDGEKLFF. CDR3 bases: TGCGCCAGCAGTCAATCTCGGACAGGCTCGGACGGAGAAAAACTGTTTTTT.

The rearrangement joins TRBV9 to TRBJ2-7, with TRBD2 matching over 7 bases. The CDR3 spans 14 residues. CDR1 and CDR2 (germline): SGDLS, YYNGEE. Unmatched junction bases numbered 3, after V lost 0 bases and J lost 3 bases. The CDR3: CASSVAGGFYEQYF. The CDR3, as DNA: TGTGCCAGCAGCGTAGCGGGGGGTTTCTACGAGCAGTACTTC.

The gene calls are TRBV5-1 and TRBJ2-7; D may match TRBD1 or TRBD2 (5 bases each). V was cut by 0 bases and J by 3 bases, with 16 bases left in between. Germline loops: CDR1 SGHRS, CDR2 YFSETQ. CDR3 length equals 16 residues. CDR3 sequence reads: CASSLDYSGADYEQYF. In DNA form, the CDR3 reads TGCGCCAGCAGCTTGGATTACTCCGGGGCCGACTACGAGCAGTACTTC. Based on the CDR3 plus reference TRBV5-1 and TRBJ2-7, the full variable domain is KAGVTQTPRYLIKTRGQQVTLSCSPISGHRSVSWYQQTPGQGLQFLFEYFSETQRNKGNFPGRFSGRQFSNSRSEMNVSTLELGDSALYLCASSLDYSGADYEQYFGPGTRLTVT.

The J gene is TRBJ2-1, the V gene TRBV20-1; 11 positions agree with TRBD2. CDR3 size: 14 residues. Germline-derived CDR1 and CDR2 are DFQATT and SNEGSKA (reference sequence). Trimming at V came to 3 bases and at J to 5 bases, leaving 3 bases not matched to a gene. DNA of the CDR3: TGCAGTGCTAGTTTGGGACTAGCGGACAATGAGCAGTTCTTC. It translates to CSASLGLADNEQFF.

The chain employs TRBV21-1 and TRBJ2-3; no DNA check was done on the table's D call, TRBD2. TRBV21-1 has pseudogene status. The CDR3 extends over 13 amino acids. The CDR3 DNA is TGTGCCAGCGCGGGGGCTAGCACAGATACGCAGTATTTT. Translated: CASAGASTDTQYF.

This clone was detected only once. V is TRBV6-1 and J is TRBJ1-3, with TRBD1 matching over 8 bases. J gave up 7 bases and V 3 bases, and 17 bases lay outside the gene matches. There are 18 residues in the CDR3. CDR1 is MNHNS, CDR2 SASEGT, per germline. The CDR3 DNA reads as TGTGCCAGCAGTGATTCATTCTACCGGACAGGGCCGTGGAACACCATATATTTT. Translated: CASSDSFYRTGPWNTIYF.

The rearrangement joins TRBV28 to TRBJ1-4; perhaps TRBD1 as D (5 bases). Germline V gene data show CDR1 as MDHEN and CDR2 as SYDVKM. The CDR3 is made up of 16 amino acids. Deletions cut 5 bases from V and 3 bases from J, with 16 bases between. The CDR3 sequence: CASSPPGDSANEKLFF. For the CDR3, the DNA is TGTGCCAGCAGTCCCCCCGGGGACTCGGCTAATGAAAAACTGTTTTTT.